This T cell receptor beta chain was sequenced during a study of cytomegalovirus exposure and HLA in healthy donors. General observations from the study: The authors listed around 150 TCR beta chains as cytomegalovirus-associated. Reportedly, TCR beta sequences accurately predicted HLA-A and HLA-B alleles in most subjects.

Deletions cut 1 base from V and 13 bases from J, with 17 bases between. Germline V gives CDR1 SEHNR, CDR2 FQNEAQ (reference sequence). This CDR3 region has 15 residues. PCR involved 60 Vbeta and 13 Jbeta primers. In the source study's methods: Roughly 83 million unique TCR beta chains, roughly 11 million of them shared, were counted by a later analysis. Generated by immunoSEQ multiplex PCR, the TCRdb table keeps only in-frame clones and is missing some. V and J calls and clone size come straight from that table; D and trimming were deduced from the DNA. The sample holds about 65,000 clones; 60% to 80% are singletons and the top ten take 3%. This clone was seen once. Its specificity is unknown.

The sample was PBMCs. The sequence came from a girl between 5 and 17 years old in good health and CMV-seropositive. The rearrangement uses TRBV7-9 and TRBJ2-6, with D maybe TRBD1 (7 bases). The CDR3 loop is CASSLGGDSPRVLTF. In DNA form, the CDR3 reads TGTGCCAGCAGCTTAGGCGGGGACAGCCCCAGGGTCCTGACTTTC. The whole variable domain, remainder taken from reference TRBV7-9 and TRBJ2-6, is DTGVSQNPRHKITKRGQNVTFRCDPISEHNRLYWYRQTLGQGPEFLTYFQNEAQLEKSRLLSDRFSAERPKGSFSTLEIQRTEQGDSAMYLCASSLGGDSPRVLTFGAGSRLTVL.